This TCR beta chain is from a study of response to subunit inactivated influenza vaccine. Points from the study as a whole: Seasonal influenza vaccination, on each occasion, was suggested by the authors to recruit few new T cells.

Germline CDR1 and CDR2: SGHKS and YYEKEE (reference sequence). The CDR3 is made up of 10 amino acids. The V end lost 0 bases, the J end lost 9 bases, and 1 base lay between the germline ends. Using its own MiXCR run on the RT-PCR reads, TCRdb lists one record per CDR3 protein. The sample records approximately 530,000 distinct CDR3 sequences, 7.5% to 8.5% being singletons. In this sample, this clonotype turned up a few times. Its specificity is not known. The receptor was isolated from a man aged 45 to 70 who received an inactivated influenza vaccine. The V gene is TRBV5-5, the J gene TRBJ2-1; no clear D. Sequenced material: PBMCs from blood, taken less than 25 months after vaccination. The CDR3 nucleotides are TGTGCCAGCAGCTTGGTTGAGCAGTTCTTC. Amino acids: CASSLVEQFF.